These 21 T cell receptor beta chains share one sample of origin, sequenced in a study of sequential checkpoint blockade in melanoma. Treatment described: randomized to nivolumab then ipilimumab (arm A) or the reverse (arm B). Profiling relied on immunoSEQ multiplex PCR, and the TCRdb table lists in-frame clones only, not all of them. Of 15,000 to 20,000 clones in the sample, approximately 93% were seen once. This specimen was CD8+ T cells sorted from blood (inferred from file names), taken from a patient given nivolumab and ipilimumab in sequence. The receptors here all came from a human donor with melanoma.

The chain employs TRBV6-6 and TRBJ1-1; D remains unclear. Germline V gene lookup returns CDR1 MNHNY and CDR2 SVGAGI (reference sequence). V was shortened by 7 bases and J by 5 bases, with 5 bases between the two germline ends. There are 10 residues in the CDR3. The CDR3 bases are TGTGCCAGCATTCAAACTGAAGCTTTCTTT. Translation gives CASIQTEAFF.

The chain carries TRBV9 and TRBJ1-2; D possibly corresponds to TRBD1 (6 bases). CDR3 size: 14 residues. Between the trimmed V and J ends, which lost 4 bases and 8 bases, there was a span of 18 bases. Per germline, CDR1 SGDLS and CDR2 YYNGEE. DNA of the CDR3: TGTGCCAGCAGCCCTCCCCTCGGGGGGGGCGGCTACACCTTC. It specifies CASSPPLGGGGYTF.

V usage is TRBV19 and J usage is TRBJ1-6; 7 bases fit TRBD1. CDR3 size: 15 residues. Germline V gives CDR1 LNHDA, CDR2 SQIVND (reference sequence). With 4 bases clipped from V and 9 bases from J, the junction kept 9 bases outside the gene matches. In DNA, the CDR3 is TGTGCCAGTAGTAGGGACAGCCTACCCGGTTCACCCCTCCACTTT. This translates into CASSRDSLPGSPLHF.

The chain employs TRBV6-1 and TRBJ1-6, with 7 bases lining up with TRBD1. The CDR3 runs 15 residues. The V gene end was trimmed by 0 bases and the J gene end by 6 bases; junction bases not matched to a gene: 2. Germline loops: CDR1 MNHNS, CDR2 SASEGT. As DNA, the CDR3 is TGTGCCAGCAGTGAAGCCAGGGGGGCTAATTCACCCCTCCACTTT. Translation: CASSEARGANSPLHF.

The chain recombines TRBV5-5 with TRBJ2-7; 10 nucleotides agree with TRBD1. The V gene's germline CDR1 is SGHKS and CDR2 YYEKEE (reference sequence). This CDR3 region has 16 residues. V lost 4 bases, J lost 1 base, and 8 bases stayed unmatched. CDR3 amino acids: CASSDDRGQGSYEQYF. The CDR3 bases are TGTGCCAGCAGCGATGACAGGGGGCAAGGGTCCTACGAGCAGTACTTC.

For the CDR3, the DNA is TGCGCCAGCAGCCCCCAGGAGGGGGCTTACGAGCAGTACTTC. Protein product: CASSPQEGAYEQYF. The chain combines TRBV4-3 with TRBJ2-7; tentatively, D is TRBD1 (7 bases). Germline V CDR1 and CDR2: LGHNA, YSLEER. Between the trimmed V and J ends, which lost 4 bases and 4 bases, there was a span of 14 bases. The CDR3 consists of 14 residues.

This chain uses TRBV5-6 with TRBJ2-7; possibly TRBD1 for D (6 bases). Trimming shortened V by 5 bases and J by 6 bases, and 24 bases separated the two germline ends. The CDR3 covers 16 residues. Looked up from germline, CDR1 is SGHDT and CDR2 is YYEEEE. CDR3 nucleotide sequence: TGTGCCAGCAGAGTACGAACGGGACACCCGTCGGGCGAGCAGTACTTC. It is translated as CASRVRTGHPSGEQYF.

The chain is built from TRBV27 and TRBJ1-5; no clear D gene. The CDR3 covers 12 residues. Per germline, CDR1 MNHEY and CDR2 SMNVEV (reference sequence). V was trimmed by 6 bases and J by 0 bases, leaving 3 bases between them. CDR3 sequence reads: CASSYSNQPQHF. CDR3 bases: TGTGCCAGCAGCTATAGCAATCAGCCCCAGCATTTT.

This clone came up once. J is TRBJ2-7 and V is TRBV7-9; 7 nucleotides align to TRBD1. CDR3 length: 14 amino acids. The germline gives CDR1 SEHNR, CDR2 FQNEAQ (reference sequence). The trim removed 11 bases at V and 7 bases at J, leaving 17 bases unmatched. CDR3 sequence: CAVEQGNNSGEQYF. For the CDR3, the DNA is TGTGCCGTTGAACAGGGGAATAATTCGGGGGAGCAGTACTTC.

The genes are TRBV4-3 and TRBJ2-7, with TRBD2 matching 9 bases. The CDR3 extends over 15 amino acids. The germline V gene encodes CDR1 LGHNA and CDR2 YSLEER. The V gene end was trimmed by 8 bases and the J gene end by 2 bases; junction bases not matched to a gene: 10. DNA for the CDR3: TGCGCCAGCGGCCCTATACTAGCGGGTCCCTACGAGCAGTACTTC. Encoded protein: CASGPILAGPYEQYF.

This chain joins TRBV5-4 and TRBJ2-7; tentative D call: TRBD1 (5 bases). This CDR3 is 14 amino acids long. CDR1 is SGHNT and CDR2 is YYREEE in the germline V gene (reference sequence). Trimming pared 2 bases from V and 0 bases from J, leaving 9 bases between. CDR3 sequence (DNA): TGTGCCAGCAGCTTAGACAGAGCCTCCTACGAGCAGTACGTC. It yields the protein CASSLDRASYEQYV.

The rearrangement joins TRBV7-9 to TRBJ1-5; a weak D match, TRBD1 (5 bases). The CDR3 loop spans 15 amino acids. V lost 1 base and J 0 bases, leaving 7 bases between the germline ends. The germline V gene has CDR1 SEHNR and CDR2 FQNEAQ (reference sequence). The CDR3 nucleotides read TGTGCCAGCAGCTTAGGGACAAGTAGCAATCAGCCCCAGCATTTT. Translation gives CASSLGTSSNQPQHF. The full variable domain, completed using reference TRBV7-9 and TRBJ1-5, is DTGVSQNPRHKITKRGQNVTFRCDPISEHNRLYWYRQTLGQGPEFLTYFQNEAQLEKSRLLSDRFSAERPKGSFSTLEIQRTEQGDSAMYLCASSLGTSSNQPQHFGDGTRLSIL.

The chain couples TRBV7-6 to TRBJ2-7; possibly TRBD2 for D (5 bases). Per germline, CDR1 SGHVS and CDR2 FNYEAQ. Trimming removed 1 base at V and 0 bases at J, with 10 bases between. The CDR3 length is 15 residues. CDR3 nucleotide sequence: TGTGCCAGCAGCTTAGGGCGGGCCAGCTCCTACGAGCAGTACTTC. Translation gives CASSLGRASSYEQYF.

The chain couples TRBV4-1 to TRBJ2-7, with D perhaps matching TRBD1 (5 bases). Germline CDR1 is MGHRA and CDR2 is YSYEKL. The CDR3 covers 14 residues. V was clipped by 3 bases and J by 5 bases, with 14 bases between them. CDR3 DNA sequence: TGCGCCAGCAGCCACGCCGGAGCCAGGGACGAGCAGTACTTC. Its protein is CASSHAGARDEQYF.

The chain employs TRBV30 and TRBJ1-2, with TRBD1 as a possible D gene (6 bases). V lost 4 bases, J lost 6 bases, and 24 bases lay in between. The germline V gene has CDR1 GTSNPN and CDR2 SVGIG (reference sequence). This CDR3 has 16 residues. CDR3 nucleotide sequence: TGTGCCTGGACCGACACCCCCTTGACAGGCGACGATGGCTACACCTTC. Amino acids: CAWTDTPLTGDDGYTF.

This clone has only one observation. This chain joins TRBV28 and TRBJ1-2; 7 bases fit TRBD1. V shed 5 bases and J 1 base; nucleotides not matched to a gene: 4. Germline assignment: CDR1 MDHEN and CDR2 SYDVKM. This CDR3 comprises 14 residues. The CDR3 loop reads CASSPRDSNYGYTF. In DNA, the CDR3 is TGTGCCAGCAGTCCCCGGGACAGTAACTATGGCTACACCTTC.

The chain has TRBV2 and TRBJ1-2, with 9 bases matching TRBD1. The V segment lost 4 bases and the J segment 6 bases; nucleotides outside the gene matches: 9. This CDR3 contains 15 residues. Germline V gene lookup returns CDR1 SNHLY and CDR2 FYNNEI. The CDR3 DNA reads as TGTGCCAGCAGTGGCCCGGGACAGGGAGGTCATGGCTACACCTTC. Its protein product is CASSGPGQGGHGYTF.

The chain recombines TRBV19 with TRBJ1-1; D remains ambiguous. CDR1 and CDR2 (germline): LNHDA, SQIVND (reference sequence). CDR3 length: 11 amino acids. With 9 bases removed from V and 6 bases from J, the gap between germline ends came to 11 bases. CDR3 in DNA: TGTGCCAGCCGCCTGGGCCCTGAAGCTTTCTTT. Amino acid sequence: CASRLGPEAFF. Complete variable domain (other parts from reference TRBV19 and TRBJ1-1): DGGITQSPKYLFRKEGQNVTLSCEQNLNHDAMYWYRQDPGQGLRLIYYSQIVNDFQKGDIAEGYSVSREKKESFPLTVTSAQKNPTAFYLCASRLGPEAFFGQGTRLTVV.

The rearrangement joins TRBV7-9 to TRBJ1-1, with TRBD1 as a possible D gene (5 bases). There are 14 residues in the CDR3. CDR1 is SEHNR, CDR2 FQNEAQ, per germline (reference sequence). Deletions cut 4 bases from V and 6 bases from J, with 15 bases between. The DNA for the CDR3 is TGTGCCAGCAGCTGGGACCGGGACTGGGCTGAAGCTTTCTTT. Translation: CASSWDRDWAEAFF.

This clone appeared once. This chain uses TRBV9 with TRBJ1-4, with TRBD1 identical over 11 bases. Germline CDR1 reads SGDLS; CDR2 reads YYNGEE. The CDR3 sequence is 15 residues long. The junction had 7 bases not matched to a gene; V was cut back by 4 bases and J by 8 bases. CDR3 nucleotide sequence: TGTGCCAGCAGCTTAGGGGGACAGGGGGGAGAAAAACTGTTTTTT. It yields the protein CASSLGGQGGEKLFF. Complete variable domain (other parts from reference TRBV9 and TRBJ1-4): DSGVTQTPKHLITATGQRVTLRCSPRSGDLSVYWYQQSLDQGLQFLIQYYNGEERAKGNILERFSAQQFPDLHSELNLSSLELGDSALYFCASSLGGQGGEKLFFGSGTQLSVL.

This CDR3 reads CASSQDQGSGTEAFF. As DNA, the CDR3 is TGCGCCAGCAGCCAAGATCAGGGTTCGGGTACTGAAGCTTTCTTT. The V and J genes are TRBV4-3 and TRBJ1-1, with D possibly matching TRBD1 (5 bases). Trimming left V 0 bases short and J 5 bases short, with 13 bases between. The V gene's germline CDR1 is LGHNA and CDR2 YSLEER. The CDR3 loop spans 15 amino acids.